This T cell receptor (beta chain) was retrieved from a study of blood T cell repertoires in COVID-19. CDR1 and CDR2 from the germline V gene are SEHNR and FQNEAQ (reference sequence). The CDR3 extends over 12 amino acids. V was pared by 3 bases and J by 4 bases, with 6 bases between. Some clones are missing from TCRdb's copy, which holds only in-frame ones; the method was immunoSEQ multiplex PCR. The data contain a few hundred thousand clones, approximately 77% of them singletons. The chain recombines TRBV7-9 with TRBJ1-2, with D unresolved. The clonotype comes from a woman younger than 35 with acute or convalescent COVID-19. The sample comprised peripheral blood. The CDR3 DNA reads as TGTGCCAGCAGCTTTAACAGCTATGGCTACACCTTC. Encoded protein: CASSFNSYGYTF.